The 4 T cell receptor beta chains given below trace back to one sample, sequenced in a study of blood T cell repertoires in COVID-19. TCRdb keeps only in-frame clones here, not all; method: immunoSEQ multiplex PCR. Among approximately 210,000 clones listed, approximately 90% were seen once. The sequenced sample consisted of peripheral blood. These receptors originate from a middle-aged woman who had recovered from COVID-19.

In nucleotides, the CDR3 is TGTGCCAGCAGCTTAGTGGGGGGATACAATGAGCAGTTCTTC. It codes for CASSLVGGYNEQFF. The rearrangement links TRBV7-9 to TRBJ2-1; the D gene is possibly TRBD2 (6 bases). The CDR3 contains 14 residues. The V gene's germline CDR1 is SEHNR and CDR2 FQNEAQ (reference sequence). V lost 1 base and J lost 4, with 8 bases in between.

The chain employs TRBV2 and TRBJ1-6; D call uncertain. Germline V lookup: CDR1 SNHLY, CDR2 FYNNEI. The germline V and J ends were trimmed by 5 bases and 8 bases, with 13 bases remaining between them. The CDR3 spans 14 residues. Written as DNA, the CDR3 is TGTGCCAGCAGTATGACACTGTCGGATTCACCCCTCCACTTT. Amino acid sequence: CASSMTLSDSPLHF.

This sequence joins TRBV29-1 and TRBJ1-2, with TRBD1 matching over 7 bases. The germline gives CDR1 SQVTM, CDR2 ANQGSEA. The CDR3 is made up of 13 amino acids. The V gene end was trimmed by 4 bases and the J gene end by 7 bases; junction bases not matched to a gene: 9. The CDR3 loop reads CSVGGRQGGGYTF. CDR3 nucleotides: TGCAGCGTTGGCGGGAGGCAGGGGGGTGGCTACACCTTC.

The chain has TRBV7-8 and TRBJ2-7; D possibly corresponds to TRBD1 (7 bases). Trimming removed 1 base at V and 2 bases at J, with 24 bases between. CDR3 length: 19 amino acids. From germline, CDR1 is SGHVS and CDR2 FQNEAQ. The CDR3 region has the DNA TGTGCCAGCAGCTTAGTCGAGGGCAGGGGGGCCACCCACACCTACGAGCAGTACTTC. It encodes CASSLVEGRGATHTYEQYF. The whole variable domain, filled in from reference TRBV7-8 and TRBJ2-7, reads GAGVSQSPRYKVAKRGQDVALRCDPISGHVSLFWYQQALGQGPEFLTYFQNEAQLDKSGLPSDRFFAERPEGSVSTLKIQRTQQEDSAVYLCASSLVEGRGATHTYEQYFGPGTRLTVT.